The 18 T cell receptor beta chains reported below all come from one sample, sequenced in a study of T cells after yellow fever vaccination. Each CDR3 protein is one row after TCRdb ran MiXCR on the 5' RACE reads. The sample carries 45,000 to 75,000 distinct CDR3 sequences, around 6.2% recorded once. Sample: PBMCs, either bulk or a sorted T-cell subset (CD4+, CD8+, memory, or dextramer-sorted; not recorded which), taken on the day of the yellow fever booster vaccination. The receptors were sampled from a man between 18 and 35 years old who received the YFV17D yellow fever vaccine.

In its sample, this clonotype was seen many times. This chain joins TRBV15 and TRBJ2-3, with 9 bases lining up with TRBD2. J lost 7 bases, V lost 0 bases, and 8 bases had no gene match. CDR1 and CDR2 from the germline V gene are LNHNV and YYDKDF (reference sequence). CDR3 length: 16 amino acids. CDR3 region: CATSRDWLAGRHTQYF. The CDR3 DNA is TGTGCCACCAGCAGAGATTGGCTAGCGGGGAGACATACGCAGTATTTT.

Only a few counts were recorded for this clonotype. V gene TRBV5-1 combines with J gene TRBJ2-2, with 13 bases matching TRBD2. The CDR3 length is 17 residues. With 5 bases clipped from V and 2 bases from J, the junction kept 6 bases outside the gene matches. Germline lookup yields CDR1 SGHRS and CDR2 YFSETQ. CDR3 residues: CASSPGLAGSNTGELFF. The CDR3, as DNA: TGCGCCAGCAGTCCGGGACTAGCGGGATCTAACACCGGGGAGCTGTTTTTT. The full variable domain, in which reference TRBV5-1 and TRBJ2-2 provide the parts outside the CDR3, is KAGVTQTPRYLIKTRGQQVTLSCSPISGHRSVSWYQQTPGQGLQFLFEYFSETQRNKGNFPGRFSGRQFSNSRSEMNVSTLELGDSALYLCASSPGLAGSNTGELFFGEGSRLTVL.

Ten or more counts support this clonotype. The CDR3 sequence is CASSTLGGAAEQYF. CDR3 DNA: TGTGCCAGCAGTACTCTCGGGGGGGCAGCCGAGCAGTACTTC. The chain links TRBV27 to TRBJ2-7, with 8 bases fitting TRBD2. V trimming: 5 bases; J trimming: 6 bases; junction bases outside the gene matches: 9. Germline V gene lookup returns CDR1 MNHEY and CDR2 SMNVEV (reference sequence). The CDR3 is made up of 14 amino acids.

The sample holds a few counts of this clonotype. This sequence joins TRBV12-3 or TRBV12-4 and TRBJ2-1; 15 nucleotides match TRBD2. The CDR3 runs 18 residues. V shed 6 bases and J 4 bases; nucleotides not matched to a gene: 10. CDR3 protein: CASSPGLAGGPRYNEQFF. The CDR3 nucleotides read TGTGCCAGCAGCCCCGGACTAGCGGGGGGGCCCAGATACAATGAGCAGTTCTTC.

This clonotype was observed at least ten times. The rearrangement joins TRBV7-2 to TRBJ1-5; D not resolved. Germline-derived CDR1 and CDR2 are SGHTA and FQGNSA. The V end was cut by 0 bases, the J end by 2 bases, with 8 bases between. This CDR3 has 15 residues. The CDR3 DNA sequence: TGTGCCAGCAGCTTAGCCACCGGGGGCAATCAGCCCCAGCATTTT. It codes for CASSLATGGNQPQHF.

This clonotype has a count of ten or more. V usage is TRBV12-3 or TRBV12-4 and J usage is TRBJ2-1; D unresolved. The V gene lost 1 base and the J gene lost 8 bases, with 15 bases spanning the gap. There are 15 residues in the CDR3. The CDR3 protein is CASSLVGSPADEQFF. The CDR3 region has the DNA TGTGCCAGCAGTTTAGTCGGCAGCCCCGCCGATGAGCAGTTCTTC.

Ten or more counts support this clonotype. The rearrangement links TRBV7-2 to TRBJ2-7, with D unclear. Germline CDR1 and CDR2: SGHTA and FQGNSA. Between the trimmed V and J ends, which lost 6 bases and 0 bases, there was a span of 18 bases. This CDR3 has 16 amino acids. CDR3 sequence: CASSHRVDLSSYEQYF. For the CDR3, the DNA is TGTGCCAGCAGTCACCGGGTCGACCTATCCTCCTACGAGCAGTACTTC.

With respect to this clonotype: It is likely a read error, because the conserved phenylalanine at the end of the CDR3 is missing. The DNA is omitted, as the CDR3 cannot be located on it reliably, and the CDR3 follows TCRdb's listing. V gene TRBV29-1 combines with J gene TRBJ1-1. The CDR3 is 10 amino acids in total, end residues counted. Germline V gene lookup returns CDR1 SQVTM and CDR2 ANQGSEA. The CDR3: CSVGLAGPNL.

This clonotype has ten or more counts. The chain couples TRBV19 to TRBJ2-5, with D unresolved. Between the trimmed V and J ends, which lost 7 bases and 9 bases, there was a span of 21 bases. Germline-derived CDR1 and CDR2 are LNHDA and SQIVND (reference sequence). This CDR3 has 14 residues. The CDR3 DNA sequence: TGTGCCAGTATGGGTAGGACCGGAGCCCGGCCCCAGTACTTC. Translating it yields CASMGRTGARPQYF.

In this sample, this clonotype turned up many times. This chain connects TRBV7-9 to TRBJ1-2; 9 bases align to TRBD1. The CDR3 sequence is 16 residues long. With 5 bases clipped from V and 2 bases from J, the junction kept 9 bases outside the gene matches. Germline CDR1 is SEHNR and CDR2 is FQNEAQ (reference sequence). The CDR3 sequence is CASSPRDRDGNYGYTF. DNA for the CDR3: TGTGCCAGCAGCCCGCGGGACAGGGATGGGAACTATGGCTACACCTTC.

This clonotype was counted between two and nine times. The genes are TRBV6-2 or TRBV6-3 and TRBJ2-1, with D possibly called TRBD1 or TRBD2 (5 bases each). Between the trimmed V and J ends, which lost 2 bases and 2 bases, there was a span of 7 bases. This CDR3 comprises 14 residues. Germline-derived CDR1 and CDR2 are MNHEY and SVGEGT. In DNA, the CDR3 is TGTGCCAGCAGTTACGGGGGTCCCTACAATGAGCAGTTCTTC. Amino acid sequence: CASSYGGPYNEQFF.

This clonotype was picked up a small number of times. The chain links TRBV4-1 to TRBJ2-2; D gene uncertain. Germline-derived CDR1 and CDR2 are MGHRA and YSYEKL. The CDR3 covers 15 residues. V lost 1 base and J lost 6, with 12 bases in between. The CDR3, as DNA: TGCGCCAGCAGCCAAGTAGGGCCGTCCGCCGGGGAGCTGTTTTTT. Amino acid sequence: CASSQVGPSAGELFF.

This clonotype was counted many times. The chain uses TRBV5-1 and TRBJ2-1; the match to TRBD1 covers 9 bases. J gave up 5 bases and V 1 base, and 10 bases lay outside the gene matches. The germline gives CDR1 SGHRS, CDR2 YFSETQ. CDR3 length: 17 residues. CDR3 DNA sequence: TGCGCCAGCAGCTTGCTTCCTGGGACAGGGATCCACAATGAGCAGTTCTTC. Translated: CASSLLPGTGIHNEQFF. The entire variable domain, with the rest obtained from reference TRBV5-1 and TRBJ2-1, is as follows: KAGVTQTPRYLIKTRGQQVTLSCSPISGHRSVSWYQQTPGQGLQFLFEYFSETQRNKGNFPGRFSGRQFSNSRSEMNVSTLELGDSALYLCASSLLPGTGIHNEQFFGPGTRLTVL.

This clonotype was detected many times. The chain employs TRBV12-3 or TRBV12-4 and TRBJ2-1; 8 bases are shared with TRBD2. V trimming: 5 bases; J trimming: 13 bases; junction bases outside the gene matches: 13. The length of the CDR3 is 14 residues. The CDR3 spells CASSAGGVAGYQFF. CDR3 coding DNA: TGTGCCAGCAGTGCCGGGGGGGTAGCGGGGTACCAGTTCTTC.

Many counts were recorded for this clonotype. The V gene is TRBV27, the J gene TRBJ2-1; D gene ambiguous. The CDR3 consists of 11 residues. The V and J ends lost 6 bases and 6 bases respectively, with 6 bases between them. Germline V gene sequence: CDR1 MNHEY, CDR2 SMNVEV (reference sequence). CDR3 nucleotide sequence: TGTGCCAGCAGCTCCGGCAATGAGCAGTTCTTC. Translated, it gives CASSSGNEQFF.

This rearrangement joins TRBV20-1 to TRBJ2-1; the D gene is possibly TRBD1 (6 bases). The ends were cut back, 3 bases at V and 0 bases at J, with 18 bases in the middle. CDR1 DFQATT and CDR2 SNEGSKA come from the germline V gene (reference sequence). This CDR3 contains 17 residues. The CDR3, as DNA: TGCAGTGCTAGTTCCCACTCAGGGGTTAGCTCCTACAATGAGCAGTTCTTC. The encoded protein is CSASSHSGVSSYNEQFF.

This clonotype was counted at least ten times. The genes are TRBV7-9 and TRBJ1-2; D gene unclear. The CDR3 runs to 11 residues. The V gene's germline CDR1 is SEHNR and CDR2 FQNEAQ (reference sequence). V was shortened by 11 bases and J by 8 bases, with 15 bases between the two germline ends. The CDR3 region is CAGTLLSGYTF. As DNA, the CDR3 is TGTGCCGGTACGCTTCTCTCAGGCTACACCTTC.

This chain uses TRBV7-2 with TRBJ2-2; tentatively, D is TRBD1 (5 bases). Germline V CDR1 and CDR2: SGHTA, FQGNSA. Trimming took 5 bases from V and 2 from J, leaving 15 bases between them. This CDR3 is built from 16 residues. The CDR3 protein is CASSPPGFGNTGELFF. CDR3 in DNA: TGTGCCAGCAGCCCCCCAGGGTTCGGAAACACCGGGGAGCTGTTTTTT.